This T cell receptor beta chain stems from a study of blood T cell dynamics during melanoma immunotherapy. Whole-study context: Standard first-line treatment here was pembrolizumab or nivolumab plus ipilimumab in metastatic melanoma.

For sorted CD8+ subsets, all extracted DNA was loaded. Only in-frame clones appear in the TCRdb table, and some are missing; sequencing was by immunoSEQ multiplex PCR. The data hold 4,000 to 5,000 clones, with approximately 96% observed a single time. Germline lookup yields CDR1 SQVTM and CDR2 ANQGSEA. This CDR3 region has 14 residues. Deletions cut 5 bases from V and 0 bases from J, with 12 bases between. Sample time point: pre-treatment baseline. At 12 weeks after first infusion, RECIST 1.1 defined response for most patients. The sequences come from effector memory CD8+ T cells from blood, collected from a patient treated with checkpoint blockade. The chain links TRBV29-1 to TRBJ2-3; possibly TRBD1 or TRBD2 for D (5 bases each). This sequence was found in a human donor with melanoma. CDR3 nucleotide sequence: TGCAGCGTTTCCGGGGCCCCTAGCACAGATACGCAGTATTTT. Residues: CSVSGAPSTDTQYF.